A selection of T cell receptor beta chains follows, all from one sample in a study of Graves' ophthalmopathy and Graves' hyperthyroidism. TCRdb re-called the multiplex PCR reads with MiXCR, one entry per CDR3 protein. The sample lists 300,000 to 350,000 distinct CDR3 sequences, roughly 15% occurring once. Sequencing was done on a sample of peripheral blood. These receptors originate from an adult man with Graves' ophthalmopathy. Each CDR3 is given with its conserved first and last residue. The order of the fields is CDR3 DNA, CDR3 protein, V gene, CDR3 length, J gene, clone size, D gene. D genes are given only for firm matches. The listing skips clone size in some rows; elsewhere it reads once, few, many or a size class.

cdr3_nt: TGTGCCAGCAGCTGGACAGGGGCCGCGTACCAAGAGACCCAGTACTTC
cdr3_aa: CASSWTGAAYQETQYF
v_call: TRBV5-5
cdr3_length: 16
j_call: TRBJ2-5
clone_size: many
d_call: TRBD1

cdr3_nt: TGTGCCAGCACAGGCGGGACAGGGACCTACGAGCAGTACTTC
cdr3_aa: CASTGGTGTYEQYF
v_call: TRBV7-9
cdr3_length: 14
j_call: TRBJ2-7
clone_size: many
d_call: TRBD1

cdr3_nt: TGTGCCAGCAGCGTCGGCGCCGCAGGGCGGGACGAGCAGTACTTC
cdr3_aa: CASSVGAAGRDEQYF
v_call: TRBV9
cdr3_length: 15
j_call: TRBJ2-7
clone_size: many
d_call: NA

cdr3_nt: TGTGCCAGCTCACCACCTTGGGACCGTTATGGCTACACCTTC
cdr3_aa: CASSPPWDRYGYTF
v_call: TRBV18
cdr3_length: 14
j_call: TRBJ1-2
clone_size: many
d_call: NA

cdr3_nt: TGTGCCAGCCAAAGGGACAGTCGCCTCTATGGCTACACCTTC
cdr3_aa: CASQRDSRLYGYTF
v_call: TRBV7-2
cdr3_length: 14
j_call: TRBJ1-2
clone_size: many
d_call: TRBD1

cdr3_nt: TGTGCCAGCAGACCAACATCGGATTGGAACACTGAAGCTTTCTTT
cdr3_aa: CASRPTSDWNTEAFF
v_call: TRBV28
cdr3_length: 15
j_call: TRBJ1-1
clone_size: many
d_call: NA

cdr3_nt: TGCGCCAGCAGCAAGTTCAGGGACAGCACAGATACGCAGTATTTT
cdr3_aa: CASSKFRDSTDTQYF
v_call: TRBV5-1
cdr3_length: 15
j_call: TRBJ2-3
clone_size: many
d_call: NA

cdr3_nt: TGCAGCGTTGATCCGGACAGCATGAACACTGAAGCTTTCTTT
cdr3_aa: CSVDPDSMNTEAFF
v_call: TRBV29-1
cdr3_length: 14
j_call: TRBJ1-1
clone_size: many
d_call: NA

cdr3_nt: TGCAGCGTTGAATCGGGACAGGGAACTGAAGCTTTCTTT
cdr3_aa: CSVESGQGTEAFF
v_call: TRBV29-1
cdr3_length: 13
j_call: TRBJ1-1
clone_size: many
d_call: TRBD1

cdr3_nt: TGTGCCAGCACCCGGGACAGGGATGTTCCCTACGAGCAGTACTTC
cdr3_aa: CASTRDRDVPYEQYF
v_call: TRBV6-1
cdr3_length: 15
j_call: TRBJ2-7
clone_size: NA
d_call: TRBD1

cdr3_nt: TGTGCCAGCAGTCTAGAACCAGACTCCCCGGGGACTGAAGCTTTCTTT
cdr3_aa: CASSLEPDSPGTEAFF
v_call: TRBV28
cdr3_length: 16
j_call: TRBJ1-1
clone_size: many
d_call: NA

cdr3_nt: TGCGCCAGCAGCCAAAACCTAAACACTGAAGCTTTCTTT
cdr3_aa: CASSQNLNTEAFF
v_call: TRBV4-3
cdr3_length: 13
j_call: TRBJ1-1
clone_size: many
d_call: NA

cdr3_nt: TGTGCCAGCAGTTATAGCGGGGGAACTCAAGAGACCCAGTACTTC
cdr3_aa: CASSYSGGTQETQYF
v_call: TRBV6-5
cdr3_length: 15
j_call: TRBJ2-5
clone_size: many
d_call: TRBD2

cdr3_nt: TGTGCCACCAGTGATTTTACTAGCGGGGGGGCCGGGGAGCTGTTTTTT
cdr3_aa: CATSDFTSGGAGELFF
v_call: TRBV24-1
cdr3_length: 16
j_call: TRBJ2-2
clone_size: many
d_call: TRBD2

cdr3_nt: TGCAGCGTTGAGGGCACCGGGATTCTGAACACTGAAGCTTTCTTT
cdr3_aa: CSVEGTGILNTEAFF
v_call: TRBV29-1
cdr3_length: 15
j_call: TRBJ1-1
clone_size: many
d_call: NA

cdr3_nt: TGCAGTGCTAGAGGGGTAGCGGGGAGGCAAGAGACCCAGTACTTC
cdr3_aa: CSARGVAGRQETQYF
v_call: TRBV20-1
cdr3_length: 15
j_call: TRBJ2-5
clone_size: many
d_call: TRBD2

cdr3_nt: TGTGCCACCAGTGATCGGGGGAGGGCTGAAGCTTTCTTT
cdr3_aa: CATSDRGRAEAFF
v_call: TRBV24-1
cdr3_length: 13
j_call: TRBJ1-1
clone_size: many
d_call: NA

cdr3_nt: TGTGCCAGCAGCTTACGGGCCGGGACCGGCATCTACGAGCAGTACTTC
cdr3_aa: CASSLRAGTGIYEQYF
v_call: TRBV7-2
cdr3_length: 16
j_call: TRBJ2-7
clone_size: many
d_call: NA

cdr3_nt: TGTGCCAGCAGCTTAGCCCCCCCTGACACTGAAGCTTTCTTT
cdr3_aa: CASSLAPPDTEAFF
v_call: TRBV11-2
cdr3_length: 14
j_call: TRBJ1-1
clone_size: many
d_call: NA

cdr3_nt: TGTGCCAGCAGCTTAGATTATGTGGCAGAGACCCAGTACTTC
cdr3_aa: CASSLDYVAETQYF
v_call: TRBV11-2
cdr3_length: 14
j_call: TRBJ2-5
clone_size: many
d_call: NA

cdr3_nt: TGTGCCAGCAGTCCCGGGACATCCTTAGGAGACATTCAGTACTTC
cdr3_aa: CASSPGTSLGDIQYF
v_call: TRBV28
cdr3_length: 15
j_call: TRBJ2-4
clone_size: many
d_call: NA

cdr3_nt: TGTGCCAGCAGTTACTCCTCCGACGGGGCCAACGTCCTGACTTTC
cdr3_aa: CASSYSSDGANVLTF
v_call: TRBV6-2/TRBV6-3
cdr3_length: 15
j_call: TRBJ2-6
clone_size: NA
d_call: NA

cdr3_nt: TGTGCCAGCAGCCACTCAGGGCCGGAGGGTGGCTACACCTTC
cdr3_aa: CASSHSGPEGGYTF
v_call: TRBV4-2
cdr3_length: 14
j_call: TRBJ1-2
clone_size: many
d_call: NA

cdr3_nt: TGTGCCAGCAGTTTTACCGGGACAGGGGTAACGAATTCACCCCTCCACTTT
cdr3_aa: CASSFTGTGVTNSPLHF
v_call: TRBV12-3/TRBV12-4
cdr3_length: 17
j_call: TRBJ1-6
clone_size: few
d_call: TRBD1

cdr3_nt: TGCGCCAGCAGTGACCCAGGGGGACAGGGAACCCACGAGCAGTACTTC
cdr3_aa: CASSDPGGQGTHEQYF
v_call: TRBV10-2
cdr3_length: 16
j_call: TRBJ2-7
clone_size: many
d_call: TRBD1

cdr3_nt: TGTGCCAGCAGGGCGGGGGGAACGAACACCGGGGAGCTGTTTTTT
cdr3_aa: CASRAGGTNTGELFF
v_call: TRBV2
cdr3_length: 15
j_call: TRBJ2-2
clone_size: many
d_call: TRBD2

cdr3_nt: TGTGCCAGTTATCCTCTCGGACAGGCAAATTCACCCCTCCACTTT
cdr3_aa: CASYPLGQANSPLHF
v_call: TRBV28
cdr3_length: 15
j_call: TRBJ1-6
clone_size: NA
d_call: TRBD1

cdr3_nt: TGTGCCAGCAGCTTAGCTCGGGGGGACACCATATATTTT
cdr3_aa: CASSLARGDTIYF
v_call: TRBV7-2
cdr3_length: 13
j_call: TRBJ1-3
clone_size: many
d_call: NA

cdr3_nt: TGTGCCAGCAGTTCCGACAGGCCCTACGAGCAGTCCTTC
cdr3_aa: CASSSDRPYEQSF
v_call: TRBV6-2/TRBV6-3
cdr3_length: 13
j_call: TRBJ2-7
clone_size: NA
d_call: NA

cdr3_nt: TGTGCCAGCAGTGAAGCGACAGGGACCAGCTCTGGGGCCAACGTCCTGACTTTC
cdr3_aa: CASSEATGTSSGANVLTF
v_call: TRBV2
cdr3_length: 18
j_call: TRBJ2-6
clone_size: many
d_call: TRBD1

cdr3_nt: TGTGCCAGCAGCACTAGCGGGAGGGGGCAAGAGACCCAGTACTTC
cdr3_aa: CASSTSGRGQETQYF
v_call: TRBV9
cdr3_length: 15
j_call: TRBJ2-5
clone_size: many
d_call: TRBD2

cdr3_nt: TGTGCCAGCAGTTTAGCCCCCGGGGAGCTGTTTTTT
cdr3_aa: CASSLAPGELFF
v_call: TRBV12-3/TRBV12-4
cdr3_length: 12
j_call: TRBJ2-2
clone_size: many
d_call: NA

cdr3_nt: TGCAGTGCTACAGGGACATCCCTCGGGGCCAAAAACATTCAGTACTTC
cdr3_aa: CSATGTSLGAKNIQYF
v_call: TRBV20-1
cdr3_length: 16
j_call: TRBJ2-4
clone_size: many
d_call: NA

cdr3_nt: TGTGCCAGTAGTGCCGGACAGGGAGGCTATGGCTACACCTTC
cdr3_aa: CASSAGQGGYGYTF
v_call: TRBV19
cdr3_length: 14
j_call: TRBJ1-2
clone_size: many
d_call: TRBD1

cdr3_nt: TGTGCCATCAGCGATTATGGGGCGATTAACTATGGCTACACCTTC
cdr3_aa: CAISDYGAINYGYTF
v_call: TRBV10-3
cdr3_length: 15
j_call: TRBJ1-2
clone_size: many
d_call: NA

cdr3_nt: TGTGCCAGCAGTTTATCGATAGACTATAATTCACCCCTCCACTTT
cdr3_aa: CASSLSIDYNSPLHF
v_call: TRBV27
cdr3_length: 15
j_call: TRBJ1-6
clone_size: many
d_call: NA

cdr3_nt: TGTGCCAGCAGCCCTCCCGGGACCTCCAGGGAGACCCAGTACTTC
cdr3_aa: CASSPPGTSRETQYF
v_call: TRBV9
cdr3_length: 15
j_call: TRBJ2-5
clone_size: many
d_call: NA

cdr3_nt: TGTGCCAGCAGCTTAGCCCTTACGCGGTTCCCCAATTCACCCCTCCACTTT
cdr3_aa: CASSLALTRFPNSPLHF
v_call: TRBV7-2
cdr3_length: 17
j_call: TRBJ1-6
clone_size: many
d_call: NA

cdr3_nt: TGCGCCAGCAGCTGGGGAGGGACAGGGCCCTACGAGCAGTACTTC
cdr3_aa: CASSWGGTGPYEQYF
v_call: TRBV5-1
cdr3_length: 15
j_call: TRBJ2-7
clone_size: many
d_call: TRBD1

cdr3_nt: TGTGCCAGCAAATCCTCCGGGGGACCAAATCAGCCCCAGCATTTT
cdr3_aa: CASKSSGGPNQPQHF
v_call: TRBV6-1
cdr3_length: 15
j_call: TRBJ1-5
clone_size: many
d_call: NA

cdr3_nt: TGTGCCAGCAGCCCCCAGGCGGGAGAGACCCAGTACTTC
cdr3_aa: CASSPQAGETQYF
v_call: TRBV7-3
cdr3_length: 13
j_call: TRBJ2-5
clone_size: many
d_call: NA

cdr3_nt: TGCGCCAGCAGCTTACAGATGAACACTGAAGCTTTCTTT
cdr3_aa: CASSLQMNTEAFF
v_call: TRBV5-1
cdr3_length: 13
j_call: TRBJ1-1
clone_size: many
d_call: NA

cdr3_nt: TGTGCCAGCAGCTTATTACGGGGGCTGAATGAGCAGTTCTTC
cdr3_aa: CASSLLRGLNEQFF
v_call: TRBV7-8
cdr3_length: 14
j_call: TRBJ2-1
clone_size: many
d_call: NA

cdr3_nt: TGTGCCAGCAGCTCCTCAATAGCAAGGACAGCCCAAGAGACCCAGTACTTC
cdr3_aa: CASSSSIARTAQETQYF
v_call: TRBV11-1
cdr3_length: 17
j_call: TRBJ2-5
clone_size: many
d_call: NA

cdr3_nt: TGTGCCAGCAGCCAAGATATCGGTGGCGGGAGGGCCGTCTACGAGCAGTACTTC
cdr3_aa: CASSQDIGGGRAVYEQYF
v_call: TRBV3-1
cdr3_length: 18
j_call: TRBJ2-7
clone_size: many
d_call: TRBD2

cdr3_nt: TGTGCCAGCAGTGAATCTTCCCAGGTTTTATTTTCAGAGACCCAGTACTTC
cdr3_aa: CASSESSQVLFSETQYF
v_call: TRBV2
cdr3_length: 17
j_call: TRBJ2-5
clone_size: few
d_call: NA

cdr3_nt: TGTGCCAGTCGAAAAGCGGGACAGGGGGCTCTCCACCAAGAGACCCAGTACTTC
cdr3_aa: CASRKAGQGALHQETQYF
v_call: TRBV6-2/TRBV6-3
cdr3_length: 18
j_call: TRBJ2-5
clone_size: NA
d_call: TRBD1

cdr3_nt: TGTGCCAGCAGTCTAGTGTCGGCCAGATACTATGGCTGCACCTTC
cdr3_aa: CASSLVSARYYGCTF
v_call: TRBV12-3/TRBV12-4
cdr3_length: 15
j_call: TRBJ1-2
clone_size: many
d_call: NA

cdr3_nt: TGTGCCACCAAGAGCTCCCGTGCTACAATGAACACTGAAGCTTTCTTT
cdr3_aa: CATKSSRATMNTEAFF
v_call: TRBV11-1
cdr3_length: 16
j_call: TRBJ1-1
clone_size: many
d_call: NA

cdr3_nt: TGTGCCAGCAGTCCATTCGGGGGGAGTCAGCCCCAGCATTTT
cdr3_aa: CASSPFGGSQPQHF
v_call: TRBV6-1
cdr3_length: 14
j_call: TRBJ1-5
clone_size: many
d_call: NA

cdr3_nt: TGTGCCAGCAGTTCGACAGGGGGCGGGGAGCTGTTTTTT
cdr3_aa: CASSSTGGGELFF
v_call: TRBV12-3/TRBV12-4
cdr3_length: 13
j_call: TRBJ2-2
clone_size: many
d_call: TRBD1

cdr3_nt: TGCAGCGCCGGACCCGGGACAGGGCCCACTGAAGCTTTCTTT
cdr3_aa: CSAGPGTGPTEAFF
v_call: TRBV29-1
cdr3_length: 14
j_call: TRBJ1-1
clone_size: many
d_call: TRBD1

cdr3_nt: TGTGCCAGCAGTTTTGCGGCAGGGAACTCACCCCTCCACTTT
cdr3_aa: CASSFAAGNSPLHF
v_call: TRBV12-3/TRBV12-4
cdr3_length: 14
j_call: TRBJ1-6
clone_size: many
d_call: NA

cdr3_nt: TGTGCCAGCAGCTATCTTGGGACAAGCCCGTACGAGCAGTACTTC
cdr3_aa: CASSYLGTSPYEQYF
v_call: TRBV6-5
cdr3_length: 15
j_call: TRBJ2-7
clone_size: NA
d_call: NA

cdr3_nt: TGCAGTGCCCAAAACGCGGGACAGGGGGTCTATGGCTACACCTTC
cdr3_aa: CSAQNAGQGVYGYTF
v_call: TRBV20-1
cdr3_length: 15
j_call: TRBJ1-2
clone_size: NA
d_call: TRBD1

cdr3_nt: TGTGCCATCAGCGGCCTCAATCTCAACTCTGGAAACACCATATATTTT
cdr3_aa: CAISGLNLNSGNTIYF
v_call: TRBV25-1
cdr3_length: 16
j_call: TRBJ1-3
clone_size: once
d_call: NA